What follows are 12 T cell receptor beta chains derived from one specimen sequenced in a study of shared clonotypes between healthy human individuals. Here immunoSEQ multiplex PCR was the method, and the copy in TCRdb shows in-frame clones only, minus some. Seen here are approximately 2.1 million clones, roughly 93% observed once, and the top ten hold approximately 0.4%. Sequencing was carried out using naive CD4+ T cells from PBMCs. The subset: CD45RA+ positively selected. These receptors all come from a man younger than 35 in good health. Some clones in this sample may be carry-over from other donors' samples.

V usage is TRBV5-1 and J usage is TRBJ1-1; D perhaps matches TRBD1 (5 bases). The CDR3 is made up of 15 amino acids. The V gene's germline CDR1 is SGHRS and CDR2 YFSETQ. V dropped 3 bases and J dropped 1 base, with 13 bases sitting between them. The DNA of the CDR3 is TGCGCCAGCAGCTATGACGGGGCTAGGAACACTGAAGCTTTCTTT. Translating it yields CASSYDGARNTEAFF.

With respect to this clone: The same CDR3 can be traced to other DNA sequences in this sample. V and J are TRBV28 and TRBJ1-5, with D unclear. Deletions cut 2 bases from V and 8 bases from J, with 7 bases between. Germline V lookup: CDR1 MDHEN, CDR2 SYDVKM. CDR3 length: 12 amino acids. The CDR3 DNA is TGTGCCAGCAGTTTAGGTGGAAAGCCCCAGCATTTT. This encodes CASSLGGKPQHF.

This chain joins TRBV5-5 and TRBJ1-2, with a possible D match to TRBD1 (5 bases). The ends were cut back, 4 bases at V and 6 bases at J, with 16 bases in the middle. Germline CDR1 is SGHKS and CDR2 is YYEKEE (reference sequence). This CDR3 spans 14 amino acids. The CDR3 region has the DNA TGTGCCAGCAGCCCCGGACACCCCGGAGATGGCTACACCTTC. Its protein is CASSPGHPGDGYTF.

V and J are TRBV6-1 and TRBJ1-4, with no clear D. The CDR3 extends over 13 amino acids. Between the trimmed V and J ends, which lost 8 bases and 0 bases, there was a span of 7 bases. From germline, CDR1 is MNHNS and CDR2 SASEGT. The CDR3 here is CASEDSTNEKLFF. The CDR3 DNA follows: TGTGCCAGCGAGGACTCAACTAATGAAAAACTGTTTTTT.

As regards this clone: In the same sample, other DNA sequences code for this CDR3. The CDR3 region is CASSYSRQSYEQYF. CDR3 coding DNA: TGTGCCAGCAGTTACTCGAGACAGTCCTACGAGCAGTACTTC. This chain links TRBV6-5 with TRBJ2-7; the D gene is possibly TRBD1 (5 bases). The length of the CDR3 is 14 residues. V was trimmed by 0 bases and J by 1 base, leaving 7 bases between them. Germline CDR1 and CDR2: MNHEY and SVGAGI.

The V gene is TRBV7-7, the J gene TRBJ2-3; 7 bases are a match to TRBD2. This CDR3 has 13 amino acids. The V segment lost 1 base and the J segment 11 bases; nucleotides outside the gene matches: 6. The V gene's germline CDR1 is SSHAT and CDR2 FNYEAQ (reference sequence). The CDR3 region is CASSLEGGSGQYF. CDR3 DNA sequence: TGTGCCAGCAGCTTAGAAGGCGGGAGTGGGCAGTATTTT.

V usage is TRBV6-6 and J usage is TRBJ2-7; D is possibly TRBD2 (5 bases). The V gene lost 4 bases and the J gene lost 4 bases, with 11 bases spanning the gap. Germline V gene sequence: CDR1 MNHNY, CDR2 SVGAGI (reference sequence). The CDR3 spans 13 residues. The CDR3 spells CASSSAPGYEQYF. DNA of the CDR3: TGTGCCAGCAGTTCGGCCCCGGGATACGAGCAGTACTTC.

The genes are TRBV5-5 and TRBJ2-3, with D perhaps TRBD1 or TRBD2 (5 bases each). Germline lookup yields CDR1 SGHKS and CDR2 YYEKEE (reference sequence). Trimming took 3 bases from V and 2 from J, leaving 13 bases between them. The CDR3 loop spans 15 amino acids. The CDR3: CASSSGTADTDTQYF. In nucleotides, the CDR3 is TGTGCCAGCAGCTCCGGGACCGCCGACACAGATACGCAGTATTTT. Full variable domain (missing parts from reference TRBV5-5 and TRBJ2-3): DAGVTQSPTHLIKTRGQQVTLRCSPISGHKSVSWYQQVLGQGPQFIFQYYEKEERGRGNFPDRFSARQFPNYSSELNVNALLLGDSALYLCASSSGTADTDTQYFGPGTRLTVL.

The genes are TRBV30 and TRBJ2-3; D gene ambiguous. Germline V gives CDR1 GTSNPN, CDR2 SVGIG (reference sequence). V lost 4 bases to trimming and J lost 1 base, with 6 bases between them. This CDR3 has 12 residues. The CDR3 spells CAWNEGTDTQYF. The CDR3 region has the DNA TGTGCCTGGAACGAGGGCACAGATACGCAGTATTTT.

The CDR3 is CATHNVRLAGSYDEQFF. The CDR3 nucleotides are TGTGCCACCCACAACGTGAGACTAGCGGGGTCTTATGATGAGCAGTTCTTC. This chain joins TRBV19 and TRBJ2-1, with TRBD2 matching 11 bases. Losses at the gene ends were 10 bases for V and 8 bases for J; bases not matched to a gene: 19. The CDR3 consists of 17 residues. Germline V gene data show CDR1 as LNHDA and CDR2 as SQIVND (reference sequence). The full variable domain, completed using reference TRBV19 and TRBJ2-1, is DGGITQSPKYLFRKEGQNVTLSCEQNLNHDAMYWYRQDPGQGLRLIYYSQIVNDFQKGDIAEGYSVSREKKESFPLTVTSAQKNPTAFYLCATHNVRLAGSYDEQFFGPGTRLTVL.

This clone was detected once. The CDR3 is CASSAEGVGGNTIYF. The CDR3 nucleotides read TGTGCCAGCAGCGCGGAGGGGGTTGGTGGAAACACCATATATTTT. This rearrangement joins TRBV9 to TRBJ1-3; possibly TRBD1 for D (6 bases). The CDR3 is 15 residues long. Trimming cost V 3 bases and J 3 bases, with 13 bases left between them. CDR1 SGDLS and CDR2 YYNGEE come from the germline V gene.

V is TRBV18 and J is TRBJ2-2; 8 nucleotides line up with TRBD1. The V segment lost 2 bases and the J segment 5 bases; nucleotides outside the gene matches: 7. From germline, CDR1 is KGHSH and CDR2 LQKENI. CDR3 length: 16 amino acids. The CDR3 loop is CASSPSRTGLTGELFF. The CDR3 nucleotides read TGTGCCAGCTCACCATCCAGGACAGGGTTAACCGGGGAGCTGTTTTTT.